This entry lists 22 T cell receptor beta chains sequenced from one sample in a study of blood T cell repertoires in COVID-19. Measured with immunoSEQ multiplex PCR; TCRdb has only the in-frame clones, and not every one. The table records more than 200,000 clones, 80% to 90% of them present only once. The sequencing sample was made of peripheral blood. These receptors all come from a man over 45 with acute or convalescent COVID-19.

The chain combines TRBV25-1 with TRBJ1-4; the D is unclear. Trimming cost V 3 bases and J 5 bases, with 7 bases left between them. Germline lookup yields CDR1 MGHDK and CDR2 SYGVNS. The CDR3 length is 13 residues. The CDR3 protein is CASSDPRNEKLFF. In nucleotides, the CDR3 is TGTGCCAGCAGTGACCCACGGAATGAAAAACTGTTTTTT.

The gene calls are TRBV10-1 and TRBJ2-5, with a weak D call TRBD1 (6 bases). Germline loops: CDR1 WNHNN, CDR2 SYGVQD (reference sequence). There are 14 residues in the CDR3. Between the trimmed V and J ends, which lost 0 bases and 5 bases, there was a span of 10 bases. The CDR3 DNA reads as TGCGCCAGCAGTGAGTCCACAGGGTGGGAGACCCAGTACTTC. Protein product: CASSESTGWETQYF.

The J gene is TRBJ2-1, the V gene TRBV2; 11 nucleotides agree with TRBD1. The germline V gene encodes CDR1 SNHLY and CDR2 FYNNEI. The CDR3 has 13 amino acids. J gave up 9 bases and V 6 bases, and 4 bases lay outside the gene matches. The CDR3 spells CASSADRGLEQFF. The CDR3 nucleotides read TGTGCCAGCAGCGCGGACAGGGGGCTTGAGCAGTTCTTC.

The chain joins TRBV21-1 to TRBJ2-7; the listed D gene, TRBD1, was not tested against the DNA. TRBV21-1 is a listed pseudogene. The CDR3 runs to 15 residues. The CDR3 DNA is TGTGCCAGCAGGGGGGACAGCCCCTACTCCTACGAGCAGTACTTC. It codes for CASRGDSPYSYEQYF.

This chain connects TRBV5-1 to TRBJ2-6, with 8 bases aligning to TRBD1. CDR1 and CDR2 (germline): SGHRS, YFSETQ. V trimming: 4 bases; J trimming: 2 bases; junction bases outside the gene matches: 11. The CDR3 runs to 18 residues. This CDR3 is CASSTTGQGLTGANVLTF. As DNA, the CDR3 is TGCGCCAGCAGCACCACTGGACAGGGATTAACTGGGGCCAACGTCCTGACTTTC.

V is TRBV4-1 and J is TRBJ2-3; 7 bases align to TRBD2. The CDR3 runs to 14 residues. V dropped 4 bases and J dropped 7; count of bases not matched to a gene: 8. The germline gives CDR1 MGHRA, CDR2 YSYEKL. This CDR3 is CASSPIAGGNTQYF. For the CDR3, the DNA is TGCGCCAGCAGCCCCATAGCGGGTGGGAATACGCAGTATTTT.

The gene calls are TRBV25-1 and TRBJ1-2; TRBD1 agrees at 9 bases. The germline V gene encodes CDR1 MGHDK and CDR2 SYGVNS. This CDR3 has 15 amino acids. The V and J ends lost 2 bases and 5 bases, in that order; junction bases with no gene match: 6. The CDR3 coding sequence is TGTGCCAGCAGTGAAACAGGGGGCGCAGGATATGGCTACACCTTC. It is translated as CASSETGGAGYGYTF.

The chain recombines TRBV7-9 with TRBJ1-1; TRBD1 aligns across 8 bases. J was trimmed by 3 bases and V by 3 bases; bases with no gene match: 3. CDR3 length: 14 amino acids. Germline CDR1 is SEHNR and CDR2 is FQNEAQ (reference sequence). The CDR3 here is CASSFQGADTEAFF. The CDR3 DNA sequence: TGTGCCAGCAGCTTTCAGGGGGCTGACACTGAAGCTTTCTTT.

The chain combines TRBV10-3 with TRBJ1-6, with TRBD1 matching 7 bases. CDR1 is ENHRY and CDR2 is SYGVKD in the germline V gene. This CDR3 is built from 14 residues. The trim removed 6 bases at V and 9 bases at J, leaving 8 bases unmatched. CDR3 coding DNA: TGTGCCATCAGCCCGGGACAGCTTGGTTCACCCCTCCACTTT. Encoded protein: CAISPGQLGSPLHF.

The V gene is TRBV7-9, the J gene TRBJ2-5, with 8 nucleotides matching TRBD1. V lost 5 bases and J lost 2; bases outside the gene matches: 4. CDR1 is SEHNR and CDR2 is FQNEAQ in the germline V gene (reference sequence). The CDR3 has 14 residues. In DNA form, the CDR3 reads TGTGCCAGCAGCGATACAGGGGGACAAGAGACCCAGTACTTC. Residues: CASSDTGGQETQYF.

The chain joins TRBV14 to TRBJ1-1; D remains unclear. Germline V gives CDR1 SGHDN, CDR2 FVKESK. V was shortened by 1 base and J by 2 bases, with 5 bases between the two germline ends. This CDR3 comprises 13 residues. CDR3 DNA: TGTGCCAGCAGCCAAGGAGAAAACACTGAAGCTTTCTTT. Translation gives CASSQGENTEAFF.

This chain links TRBV14 with TRBJ1-1; D is unresolved. The CDR3 has 15 amino acids. Trimming took off 1 base at V and 0 bases at J, with 9 bases between the two ends. CDR1 is SGHDN and CDR2 is FVKESK in the germline V gene. The CDR3 loop is CASSQGLLLNTEAFF. DNA for the CDR3: TGTGCCAGCAGCCAAGGGCTTCTCCTGAACACTGAAGCTTTCTTT.

V and J are TRBV5-5 and TRBJ1-5, with 8 nucleotides matching TRBD1. The CDR3 contains 17 residues. From germline, CDR1 is SGHKS and CDR2 YYEKEE (reference sequence). Trimming cost V 3 bases and J 7 bases; bases outside gene matches: 15. The DNA of the CDR3 is TGTGCCAGCAGCTCCGGACCTGACAGGGGAGTCGGCCAGCCCCAGCATTTT. Translation gives CASSSGPDRGVGQPQHF. Together with reference TRBV5-5 and TRBJ1-5, the CDR3 gives the full variable domain: DAGVTQSPTHLIKTRGQQVTLRCSPISGHKSVSWYQQVLGQGPQFIFQYYEKEERGRGNFPDRFSARQFPNYSSELNVNALLLGDSALYLCASSSGPDRGVGQPQHFGDGTRLSIL.

This chain uses TRBV12-3 or TRBV12-4 with TRBJ1-2; 7 nucleotides align to TRBD1. The CDR3 totals 13 residues. J lost 2 bases, V lost 6 bases, and 3 bases had no gene match. CDR3 in DNA: TGTGCCAGCAGGCCACAGGGGAACTATGGCTACACCTTC. It translates to CASRPQGNYGYTF.

This clone was counted between two and nine times. The chain recombines TRBV10-3 with TRBJ2-7; the match to TRBD2 covers 11 bases. V lost 4 bases, J lost 2 bases, and 7 bases stayed unmatched. The CDR3 covers 16 residues. CDR1 and CDR2 from the germline V gene are ENHRY and SYGVKD. The CDR3 sequence: CAISVTLAGGAYEQYF. The CDR3 DNA reads TGTGCCATCAGTGTGACGCTAGCGGGGGGTGCCTACGAGCAGTACTTC.

The chain uses TRBV6-5 and TRBJ1-1; D might be TRBD1 (6 bases). The CDR3 runs 14 residues. The ends were cut back, 7 bases at V and 5 bases at J, with 17 bases in the middle. Germline V gene sequence: CDR1 MNHEY, CDR2 SVGAGI. CDR3 sequence reads: CASNLQGSRTEAFF. For the CDR3, the DNA is TGTGCCAGCAACTTACAGGGCTCGCGGACTGAAGCTTTCTTT.

The chain has TRBV5-1 and TRBJ2-7; TRBD1 aligns across 7 bases. This CDR3 contains 14 residues. Germline V lookup: CDR1 SGHRS, CDR2 YFSETQ. Unmatched junction bases numbered 5, after V lost 2 bases and J lost 3 bases. This CDR3 reads CASSFSTGYYEQYF. The CDR3 coding sequence is TGCGCCAGCAGCTTCTCGACAGGGTACTACGAGCAGTACTTC. Full variable domain (remainder filled in from reference TRBV5-1 and TRBJ2-7): KAGVTQTPRYLIKTRGQQVTLSCSPISGHRSVSWYQQTPGQGLQFLFEYFSETQRNKGNFPGRFSGRQFSNSRSEMNVSTLELGDSALYLCASSFSTGYYEQYFGPGTRLTVT.

This clone was seen only a few times. The chain uses TRBV10-3 and TRBJ1-1, with 7 bases lining up with TRBD1. Germline loops: CDR1 ENHRY, CDR2 SYGVKD. CDR3 size: 12 residues. V lost 6 bases to trimming and J lost 8 bases; unmatched junction nucleotides: 6. Here the CDR3 reads CAIRNGQDEAFF. DNA of the CDR3: TGTGCCATCAGAAATGGACAGGACGAAGCTTTCTTT.

This clone occurred a few times. The genes are TRBV19 and TRBJ1-1, with 8 bases that match TRBD1. The CDR3 loop spans 14 amino acids. V was pared by 4 bases and J by 5 bases, with 6 bases of the junction left unmatched. The germline CDR1 and CDR2 sequences are LNHDA and SQIVND (reference sequence). CDR3 DNA sequence: TGTGCCAGTAGTAACCAGGGGGCAGGAACTGAAGCTTTCTTT. This translates into CASSNQGAGTEAFF.

This chain uses TRBV10-2 with TRBJ1-1; the match to TRBD1 covers 7 bases. Germline V gene lookup returns CDR1 WSHSY and CDR2 SAAADI. The CDR3 totals 13 residues. Germline trimming cut 2 bases from V and 7 bases from J; bases unmatched to any gene: 4. CDR3 coding DNA: TGCGCCAGCAGTGAGGCAAGGGGGCATGAAGCTTTCTTT. Encoded protein: CASSEARGHEAFF.

The chain carries TRBV24-1 and TRBJ1-2, with 10 bases fitting TRBD1. The trim removed 5 bases at V and 7 bases at J, leaving 6 bases unmatched. Germline values: CDR1 KGHDR, CDR2 SFDVKD. The CDR3 has 14 amino acids. CDR3 protein: CATSVRTGGSGYTF. The CDR3 DNA reads as TGTGCCACCAGTGTCCGGACAGGGGGTAGTGGCTACACCTTC.

The gene calls are TRBV30 and TRBJ1-1; D might be TRBD1 (5 bases). Trimming pared 3 bases from V and 5 bases from J, leaving 10 bases between. The CDR3 sequence is 12 residues long. Germline V gene lookup returns CDR1 GTSNPN and CDR2 SVGIG (reference sequence). As DNA, the CDR3 is TGTGCCTGGAGACCGAAGGGGACTGAAGCTTTCTTT. This encodes CAWRPKGTEAFF.